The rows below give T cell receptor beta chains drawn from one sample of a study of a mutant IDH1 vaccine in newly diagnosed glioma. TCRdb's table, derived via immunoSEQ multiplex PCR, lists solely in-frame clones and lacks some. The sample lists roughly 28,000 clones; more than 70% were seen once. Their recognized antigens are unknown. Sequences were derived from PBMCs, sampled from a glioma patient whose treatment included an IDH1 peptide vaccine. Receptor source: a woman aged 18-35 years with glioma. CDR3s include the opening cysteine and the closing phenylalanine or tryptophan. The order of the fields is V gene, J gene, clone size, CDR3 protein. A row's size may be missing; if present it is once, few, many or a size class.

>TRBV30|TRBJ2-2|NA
CAWSVPPWVAGNTGELFF
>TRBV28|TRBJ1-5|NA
CASSSPGRGSNQPQHF
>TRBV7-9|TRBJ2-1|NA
CASSLELAGAHNEQFF
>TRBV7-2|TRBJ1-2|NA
CASSLSPDNYGYTF
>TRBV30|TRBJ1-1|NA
CAWSVRFTGFNWKNTEAFF
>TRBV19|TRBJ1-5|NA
CASSLVGQVNQPQHF
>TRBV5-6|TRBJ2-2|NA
CASRVTPAGELFF
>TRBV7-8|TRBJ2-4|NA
CASGLLGQGPKNIQYF
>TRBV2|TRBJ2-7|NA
CASAGIPFYEQYF
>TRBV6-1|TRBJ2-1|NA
CASSPGGISYNEQFF
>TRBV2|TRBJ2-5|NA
CASSPGETQYF
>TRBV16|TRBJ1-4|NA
CASSQEKLFF
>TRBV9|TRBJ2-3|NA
CASSVGTSAQYF
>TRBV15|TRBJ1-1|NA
CASGRKNTEAFF
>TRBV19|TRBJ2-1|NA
CASSYAGGRSYNEQFF
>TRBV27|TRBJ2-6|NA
CASSSTRVGYYSGANVLTF
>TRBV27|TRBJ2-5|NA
CASSPIPLGYDSTSRETQYF
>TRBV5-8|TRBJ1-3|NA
CASPSPGNTIYF
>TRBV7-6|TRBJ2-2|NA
CASSLQSGRTGELFF
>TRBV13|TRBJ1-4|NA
CASSLTQATTGKLFF
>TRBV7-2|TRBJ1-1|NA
CASRSNTEAFF
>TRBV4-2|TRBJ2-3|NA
CASSQESGGLIAQYF
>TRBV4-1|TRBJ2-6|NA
CASSQEGRPGANVLTF
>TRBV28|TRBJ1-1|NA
CASSIRVSGAEAFF
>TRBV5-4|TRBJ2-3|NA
CASSRGSTGMGTDTQYF
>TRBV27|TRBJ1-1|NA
CASRLFPEGALNTEAFF
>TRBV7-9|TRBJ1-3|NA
CASSTPAGNTIYF
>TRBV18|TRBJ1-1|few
CASSPETAPHTEAFF
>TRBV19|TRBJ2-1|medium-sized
CASSRTSGDYNEQFF
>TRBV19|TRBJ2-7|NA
CASMASGSEQYF
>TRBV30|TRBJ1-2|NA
CAWSVWSYNGYTF
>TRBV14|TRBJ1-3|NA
CASSPYASGNTIYF
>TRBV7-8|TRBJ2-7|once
CASSKLQGLTYEQYF
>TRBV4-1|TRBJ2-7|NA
CASRDTGPNPSFVF
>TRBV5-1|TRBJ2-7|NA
CASSLTGTDSYEQYF
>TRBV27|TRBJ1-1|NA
CASSDREKAFF
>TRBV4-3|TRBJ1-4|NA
CASSPRGGEEKLFF
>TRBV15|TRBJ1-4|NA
CATSRAQGGVEKLFF
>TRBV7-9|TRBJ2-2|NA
CASSSGLAGVAGELFF
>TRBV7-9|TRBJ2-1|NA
CAILGDRAYNEQFF